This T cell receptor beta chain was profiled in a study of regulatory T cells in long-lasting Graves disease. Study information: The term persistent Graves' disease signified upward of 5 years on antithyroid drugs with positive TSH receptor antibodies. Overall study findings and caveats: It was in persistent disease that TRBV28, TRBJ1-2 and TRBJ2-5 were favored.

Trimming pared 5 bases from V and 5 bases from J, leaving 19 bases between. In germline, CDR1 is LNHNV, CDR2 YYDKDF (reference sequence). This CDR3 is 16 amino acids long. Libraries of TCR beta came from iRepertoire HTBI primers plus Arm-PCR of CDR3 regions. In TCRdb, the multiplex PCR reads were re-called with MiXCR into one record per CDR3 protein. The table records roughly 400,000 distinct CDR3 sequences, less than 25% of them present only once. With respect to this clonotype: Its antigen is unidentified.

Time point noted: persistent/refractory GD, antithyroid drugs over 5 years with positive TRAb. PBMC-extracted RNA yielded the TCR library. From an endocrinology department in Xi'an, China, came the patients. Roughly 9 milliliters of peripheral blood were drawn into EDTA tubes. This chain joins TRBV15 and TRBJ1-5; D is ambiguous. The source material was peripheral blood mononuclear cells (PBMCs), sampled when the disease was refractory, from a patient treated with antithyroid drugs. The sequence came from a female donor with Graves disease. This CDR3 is CATSPRTGKVDQPQHF. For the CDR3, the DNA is TGTGCCACCAGCCCCCGGACGGGGAAGGTTGATCAGCCCCAGCATTTT.